The clone carrying this TCR beta chain was detected only a few times. Its antigen is unidentified. The primer mix had 60 Vbeta and 13 Jbeta primers. Method: immunoSEQ multiplex PCR; TCRdb's copy keeps in-frame clones and lacks some. The repertoire holds 60,000 to 85,000 clones, with around 80% as singletons. This entry belongs to a study of cytomegalovirus exposure and HLA in healthy donors. Study context: Early released data comprised about 85 million unique TCRs from HLA-typed donors. Of a few hundred genotyped donors, around 76% clustered with self-reported Caucasian donors. Study outcomes and limitations: The study put 150 to 200 TCR beta chains on its list as cytomegalovirus-associated. A prior analysis recorded that most TCR beta V segments were productive about 87% or about 30% of the time.

J lost 7 bases, V lost 4 bases, and 6 bases had no gene match. CDR3 length: 14 residues. Germline V gene sequence: CDR1 MNHEY, CDR2 SVGAGI. Sequencing input: PBMCs. The source of this sequence is a man aged 65 to 79 in good health and CMV-seropositive. The rearrangement joins TRBV6-5 to TRBJ2-1; the match to TRBD1 covers 8 bases. The CDR3 loop is CASSLNRGVNEQFF. The CDR3 bases are TGTGCCAGCAGTTTGAACAGGGGGGTGAATGAGCAGTTCTTC.